This TCR beta chain was documented in a study of blood T cells in healthy people across ages. Per germline, CDR1 DFQATT and CDR2 SNEGSKA (reference sequence). J was trimmed by 5 bases and V by 2 bases; bases with no gene match: 3. The CDR3 runs to 13 residues. PCR was performed a second time for about 6 to 12 cycles using a sample-barcoded 5' primer and a J-beta primer mix. TCRdb analysed the 5' RACE reads with MiXCR anew, one entry per CDR3 protein. Here the sample spans 1.5 million to 2 million distinct CDR3 sequences, less than 50% being singletons. The chain joins TRBV20-1 to TRBJ2-3, with TRBD1 identical over 8 bases. The clonotype originates from a woman aged 40 to 50 in good health. Sequenced material: blood. This chain's CDR3 is CSARQGAIDTQYF. CDR3 sequence (DNA): TGCAGTGCTAGACAGGGGGCAATAGATACGCAGTATTTT.